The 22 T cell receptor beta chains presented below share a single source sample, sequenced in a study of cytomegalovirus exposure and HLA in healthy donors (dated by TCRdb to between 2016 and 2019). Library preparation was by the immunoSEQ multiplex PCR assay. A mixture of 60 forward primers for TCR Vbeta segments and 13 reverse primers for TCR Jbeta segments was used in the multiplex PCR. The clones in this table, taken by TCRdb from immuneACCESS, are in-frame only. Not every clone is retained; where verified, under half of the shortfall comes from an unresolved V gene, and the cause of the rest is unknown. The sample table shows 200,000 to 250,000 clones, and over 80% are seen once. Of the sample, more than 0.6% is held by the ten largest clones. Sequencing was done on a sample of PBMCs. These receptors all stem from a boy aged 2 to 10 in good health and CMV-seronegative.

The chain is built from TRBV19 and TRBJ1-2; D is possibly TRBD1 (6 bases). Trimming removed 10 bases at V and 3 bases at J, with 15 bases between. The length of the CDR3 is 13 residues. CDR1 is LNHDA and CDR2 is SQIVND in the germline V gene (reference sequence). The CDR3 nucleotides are TGTGCCACTTCAGGGGCGAGCTACTATGGCTACACCTTC. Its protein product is CATSGASYYGYTF.

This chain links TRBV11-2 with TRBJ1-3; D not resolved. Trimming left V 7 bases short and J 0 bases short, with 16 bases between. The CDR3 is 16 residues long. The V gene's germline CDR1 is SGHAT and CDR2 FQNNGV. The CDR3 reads CASTSQPAVSGNTIYF. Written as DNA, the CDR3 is TGTGCCAGCACTAGTCAACCGGCGGTCTCTGGAAACACCATATATTTT. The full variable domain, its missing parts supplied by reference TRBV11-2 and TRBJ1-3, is EAGVAQSPRYKIIEKRQSVAFWCNPISGHATLYWYQQILGQGPKLLIQFQNNGVVDDSQLPKDRFSAERLKGVDSTLKIQPAKLEDSAVYLCASTSQPAVSGNTIYFGEGSWLTVV.

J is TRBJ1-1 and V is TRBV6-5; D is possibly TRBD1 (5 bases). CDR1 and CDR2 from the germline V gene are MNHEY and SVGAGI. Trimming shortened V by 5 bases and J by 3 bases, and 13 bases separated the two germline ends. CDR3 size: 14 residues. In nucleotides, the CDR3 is TGTGCCAGCAGTGAAGAAAGCAGGGACACTGAAGCTTTCTTT. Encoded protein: CASSEESRDTEAFF.

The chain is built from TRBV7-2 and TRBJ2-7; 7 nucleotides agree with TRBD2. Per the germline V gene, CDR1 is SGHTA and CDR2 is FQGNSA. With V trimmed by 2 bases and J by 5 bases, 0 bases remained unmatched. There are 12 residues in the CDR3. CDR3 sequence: CASSLLADEQYF. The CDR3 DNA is TGTGCCAGCAGCTTACTAGCGGACGAGCAGTACTTC.

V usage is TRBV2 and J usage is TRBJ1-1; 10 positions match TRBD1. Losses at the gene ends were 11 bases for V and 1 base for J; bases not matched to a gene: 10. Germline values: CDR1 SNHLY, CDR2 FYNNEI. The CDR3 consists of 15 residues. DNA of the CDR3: TGTGCCTCAGCGACAGGGGGCGCAGGGAACACTGAAGCTTTCTTT. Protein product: CASATGGAGNTEAFF.

The CDR3 DNA sequence: TGTGCCAGTAGGGCCGGGGGTTTACACGAGCAGTACTTC. Protein product: CASRAGGLHEQYF. The rearrangement uses TRBV19 and TRBJ2-7; tentatively, D is TRBD2 (6 bases). Trimming stripped 6 bases from V and 5 bases from J, with 14 bases between. This CDR3 comprises 13 residues. Germline loops: CDR1 LNHDA, CDR2 SQIVND (reference sequence). The full variable domain, rest sourced from reference TRBV19 and TRBJ2-7, is DGGITQSPKYLFRKEGQNVTLSCEQNLNHDAMYWYRQDPGQGLRLIYYSQIVNDFQKGDIAEGYSVSREKKESFPLTVTSAQKNPTAFYLCASRAGGLHEQYFGPGTRLTVT.

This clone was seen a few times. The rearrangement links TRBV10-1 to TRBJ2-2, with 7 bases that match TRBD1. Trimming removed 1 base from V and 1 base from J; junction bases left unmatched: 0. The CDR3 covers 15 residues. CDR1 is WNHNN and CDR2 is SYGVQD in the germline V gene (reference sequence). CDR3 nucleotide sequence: TGCGCCAGCAGTGAGTGGACAGGGAACACCGGGGAGCTGTTTTTT. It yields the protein CASSEWTGNTGELFF.

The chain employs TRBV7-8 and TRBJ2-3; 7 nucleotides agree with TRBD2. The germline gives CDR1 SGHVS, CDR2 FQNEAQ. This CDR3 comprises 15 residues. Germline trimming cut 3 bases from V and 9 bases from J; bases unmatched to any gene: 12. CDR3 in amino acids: CASSFAPPRTRTQYF. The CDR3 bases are TGTGCCAGCAGCTTCGCACCTCCCCGGACTAGAACGCAGTATTTT.

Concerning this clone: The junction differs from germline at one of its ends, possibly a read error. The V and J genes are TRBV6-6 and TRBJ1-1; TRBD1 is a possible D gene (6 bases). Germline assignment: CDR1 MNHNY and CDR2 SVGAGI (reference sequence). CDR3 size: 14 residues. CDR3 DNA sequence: TGTGCCAGCAGTTACTCGGGGGGGGACACTGAAGCTTCCTTT. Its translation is CASSYSGGDTEASF.

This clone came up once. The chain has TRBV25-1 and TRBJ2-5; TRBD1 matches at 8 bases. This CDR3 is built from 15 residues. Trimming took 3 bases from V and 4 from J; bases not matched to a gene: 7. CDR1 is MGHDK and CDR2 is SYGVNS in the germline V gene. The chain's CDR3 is CASSEFNRGSETQYF. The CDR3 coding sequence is TGTGCCAGCAGTGAGTTCAACAGGGGGTCAGAGACCCAGTACTTC.

CDR3 DNA sequence: TGTGCCTGGAGTGTTTTGAGTAGCGGGAGCACAGATACGCAGTATTTT. Translated, it gives CAWSVLSSGSTDTQYF. The rearrangement links TRBV30 to TRBJ2-3; the match to TRBD2 covers 7 bases. The CDR3 covers 16 residues. Germline trimming cut 0 bases from V and 0 bases from J; bases unmatched to any gene: 6. Germline CDR1 is GTSNPN and CDR2 is SVGIG (reference sequence).

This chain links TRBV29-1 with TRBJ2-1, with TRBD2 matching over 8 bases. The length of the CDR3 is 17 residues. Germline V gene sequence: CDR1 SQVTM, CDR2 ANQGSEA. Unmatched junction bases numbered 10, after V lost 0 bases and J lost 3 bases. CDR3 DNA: TGCAGCGTTGAAGAGGGGGACGGGACTAGGGACTACAATGAGCAGTTCTTC. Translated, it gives CSVEEGDGTRDYNEQFF.

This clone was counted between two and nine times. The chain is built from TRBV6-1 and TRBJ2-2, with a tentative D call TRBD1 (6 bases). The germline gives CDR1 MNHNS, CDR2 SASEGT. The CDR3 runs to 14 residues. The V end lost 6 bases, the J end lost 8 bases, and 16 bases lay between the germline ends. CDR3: CASSPKGVGGELFF. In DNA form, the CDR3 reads TGTGCCAGCAGCCCCAAGGGGGTTGGGGGGGAGCTGTTTTTT.

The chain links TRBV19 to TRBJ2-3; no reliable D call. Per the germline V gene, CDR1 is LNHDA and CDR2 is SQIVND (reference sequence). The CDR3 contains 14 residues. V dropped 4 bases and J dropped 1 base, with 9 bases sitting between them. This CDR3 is CASSKAGRTDTQYF. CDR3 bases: TGTGCCAGTAGTAAGGCAGGTCGCACAGATACGCAGTATTTT.

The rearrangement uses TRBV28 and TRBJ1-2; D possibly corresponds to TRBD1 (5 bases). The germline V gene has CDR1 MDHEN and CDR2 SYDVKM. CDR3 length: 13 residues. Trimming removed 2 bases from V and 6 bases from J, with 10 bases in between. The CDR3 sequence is CASSLVGVNGYTF. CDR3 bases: TGTGCCAGCAGTTTAGTAGGGGTGAATGGCTACACCTTC.

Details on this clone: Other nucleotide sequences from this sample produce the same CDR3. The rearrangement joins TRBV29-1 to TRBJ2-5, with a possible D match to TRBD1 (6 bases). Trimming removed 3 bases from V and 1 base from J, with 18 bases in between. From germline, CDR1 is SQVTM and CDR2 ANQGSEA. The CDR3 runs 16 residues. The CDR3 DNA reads TGCAGCGTTGATGGTACGGACAGCGAGGGCCAAGAGACCCAGTACTTC. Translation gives CSVDGTDSEGQETQYF.

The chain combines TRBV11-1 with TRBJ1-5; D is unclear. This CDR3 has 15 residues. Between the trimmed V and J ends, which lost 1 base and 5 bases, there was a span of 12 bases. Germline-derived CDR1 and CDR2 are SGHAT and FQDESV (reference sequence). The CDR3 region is CASSLGVGDDQPQHF. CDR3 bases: TGTGCCAGCAGCTTAGGTGTCGGGGATGATCAGCCCCAGCATTTT.

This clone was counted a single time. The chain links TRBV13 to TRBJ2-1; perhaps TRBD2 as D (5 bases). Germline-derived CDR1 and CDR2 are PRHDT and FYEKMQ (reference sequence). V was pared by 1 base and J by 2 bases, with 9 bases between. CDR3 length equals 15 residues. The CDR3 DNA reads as TGTGCCAGCAGCTTAGATCGGGAACCCTACAATGAGCAGTTCTTC. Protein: CASSLDREPYNEQFF. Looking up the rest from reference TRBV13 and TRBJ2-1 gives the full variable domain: AAGVIQSPRHLIKEKRETATLKCYPIPRHDTVYWYQQGPGQDPQFLISFYEKMQSDKGSIPDRFSAQQFSDYHSELNMSSLELGDSALYFCASSLDREPYNEQFFGPGTRLTVL.

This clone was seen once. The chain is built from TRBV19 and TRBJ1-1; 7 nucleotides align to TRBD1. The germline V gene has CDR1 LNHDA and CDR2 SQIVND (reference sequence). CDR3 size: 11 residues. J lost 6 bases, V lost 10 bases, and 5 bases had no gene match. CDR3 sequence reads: CATMTGPEAFF. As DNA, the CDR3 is TGTGCCACGATGACAGGGCCTGAAGCTTTCTTT.

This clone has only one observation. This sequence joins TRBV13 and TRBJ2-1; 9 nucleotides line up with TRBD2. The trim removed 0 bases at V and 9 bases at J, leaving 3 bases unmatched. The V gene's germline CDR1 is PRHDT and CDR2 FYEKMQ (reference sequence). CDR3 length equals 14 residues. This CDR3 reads CASSLGLAGTEQFF. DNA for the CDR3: TGTGCCAGCAGCTTAGGACTAGCGGGTACTGAGCAGTTCTTC.

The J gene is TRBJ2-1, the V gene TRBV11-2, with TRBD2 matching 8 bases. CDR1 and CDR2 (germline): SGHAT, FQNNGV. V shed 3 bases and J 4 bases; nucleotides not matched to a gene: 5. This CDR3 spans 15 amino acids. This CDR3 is CASSFTSGRYNEQFF. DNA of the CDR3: TGTGCCAGCAGCTTCACTAGCGGCCGTTACAATGAGCAGTTCTTC. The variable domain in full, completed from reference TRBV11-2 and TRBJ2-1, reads EAGVAQSPRYKIIEKRQSVAFWCNPISGHATLYWYQQILGQGPKLLIQFQNNGVVDDSQLPKDRFSAERLKGVDSTLKIQPAKLEDSAVYLCASSFTSGRYNEQFFGPGTRLTVL.

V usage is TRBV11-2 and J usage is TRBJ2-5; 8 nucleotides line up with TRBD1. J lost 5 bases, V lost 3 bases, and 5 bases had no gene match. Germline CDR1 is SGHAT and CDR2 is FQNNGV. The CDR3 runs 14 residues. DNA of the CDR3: TGTGCCAGCAGCTTCAGGGGGCGCGGGGAGACCCAGTACTTC. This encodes CASSFRGRGETQYF. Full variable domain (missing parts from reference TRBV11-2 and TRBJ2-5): EAGVAQSPRYKIIEKRQSVAFWCNPISGHATLYWYQQILGQGPKLLIQFQNNGVVDDSQLPKDRFSAERLKGVDSTLKIQPAKLEDSAVYLCASSFRGRGETQYFGPGTRLLVL.